This TCR beta chain emerged from a study of blood T cell repertoires in COVID-19. Across the study: Samples taken during acute and convalescent COVID-19 were collected in the United States, Italy and Spain. Sources were T cells, B-cell-depleted T cells, or PBMCs; the material itself was cDNA or gDNA.

Authors' methods: Reference gene primer amplification gave estimated nucleated cell counts. Profiled with immunoSEQ multiplex PCR; TCRdb holds only in-frame clones, not every one. V and J calls and clone size are as listed in that table; D and trimming were resolved from the DNA. Of tens of thousands of clones listed, 82% are singletons. The V end was cut by 7 bases, the J end by 2 bases, with 8 bases between. Germline V lookup: CDR1 MNHEY, CDR2 SVGAGI. This CDR3 spans 13 amino acids. This clone has only a few counts. This rearrangement joins TRBV6-5 to TRBJ2-2; a weak D match, TRBD1 (6 bases). This TCR was sampled from a woman aged 55 to 70 with acute or convalescent COVID-19. Sample: peripheral blood. CDR3 loop: CASMGANTGELFF. The CDR3 nucleotides read TGTGCCAGCATGGGGGCTAACACCGGGGAGCTGTTTTTT.